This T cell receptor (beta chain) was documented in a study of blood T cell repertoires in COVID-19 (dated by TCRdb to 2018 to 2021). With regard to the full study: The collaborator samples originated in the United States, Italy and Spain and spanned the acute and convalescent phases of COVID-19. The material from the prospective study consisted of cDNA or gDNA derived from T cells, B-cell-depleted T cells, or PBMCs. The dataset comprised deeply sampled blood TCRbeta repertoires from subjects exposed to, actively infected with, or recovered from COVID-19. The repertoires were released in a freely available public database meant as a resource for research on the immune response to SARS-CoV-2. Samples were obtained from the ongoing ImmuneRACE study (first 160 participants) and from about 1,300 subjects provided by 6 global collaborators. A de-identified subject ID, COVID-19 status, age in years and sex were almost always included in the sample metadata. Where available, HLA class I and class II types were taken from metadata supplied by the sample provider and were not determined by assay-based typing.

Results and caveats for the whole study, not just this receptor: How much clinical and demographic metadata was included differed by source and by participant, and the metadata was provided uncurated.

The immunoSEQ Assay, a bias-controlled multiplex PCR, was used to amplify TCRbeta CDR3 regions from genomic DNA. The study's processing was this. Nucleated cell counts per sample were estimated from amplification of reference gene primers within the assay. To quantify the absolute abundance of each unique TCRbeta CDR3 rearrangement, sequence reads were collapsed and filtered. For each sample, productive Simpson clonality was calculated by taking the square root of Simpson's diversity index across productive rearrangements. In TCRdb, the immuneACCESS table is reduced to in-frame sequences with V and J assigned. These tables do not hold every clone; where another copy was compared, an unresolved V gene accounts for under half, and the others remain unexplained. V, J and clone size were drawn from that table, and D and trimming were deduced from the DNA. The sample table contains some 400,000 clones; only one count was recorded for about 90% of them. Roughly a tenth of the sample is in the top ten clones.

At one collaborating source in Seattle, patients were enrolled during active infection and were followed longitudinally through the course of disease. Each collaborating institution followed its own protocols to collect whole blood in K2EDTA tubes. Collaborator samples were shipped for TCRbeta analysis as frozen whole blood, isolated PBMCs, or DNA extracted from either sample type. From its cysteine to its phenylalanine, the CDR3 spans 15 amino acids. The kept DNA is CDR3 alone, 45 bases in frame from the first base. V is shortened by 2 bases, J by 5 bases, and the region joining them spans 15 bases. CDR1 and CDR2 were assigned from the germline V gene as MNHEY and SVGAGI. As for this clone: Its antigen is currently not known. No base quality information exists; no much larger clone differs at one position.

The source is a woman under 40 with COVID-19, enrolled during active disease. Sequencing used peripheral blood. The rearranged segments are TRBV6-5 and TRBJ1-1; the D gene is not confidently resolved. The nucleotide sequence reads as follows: TGTGCCAGCAGTTACGCCCCGCGGGTCGGGACTGAAGCTTTCTTT. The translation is CASSYAPRVGTEAFF.